This is a list of T cell receptor beta chains from one sample in a study of cytomegalovirus exposure and HLA in healthy donors. Clones were read by immunoSEQ multiplex PCR, and TCRdb kept only the in-frame ones, dropping some. The sample holds about 120,000 clones, approximately 80% seen once. The sequenced sample consisted of PBMCs. The receptors here all came from a woman aged 40 to 50 in good health and CMV-seropositive. CDR3s leave out the opening cysteine and the closing phenylalanine or tryptophan. Each record gives: D gene, J gene, V gene, CDR3 protein. The D gene is left open where the match is weak.

D: TRBD2; J: TRBJ2-1; V: TRBV10-3; CDR3: AISTSGRGNEQF
D: .; J: TRBJ1-2; V: TRBV5-4; CDR3: ASSLAGTGGDGYT
D: .; J: TRBJ1-6; V: TRBV7-3; CDR3: ASIGGSSYNSPLH
D: .; J: TRBJ1-6; V: TRBV9; CDR3: ASSPAGSPNSPLH
D: TRBD1; J: TRBJ1-2; V: TRBV14; CDR3: ASSQDLDRGAGYT
D: TRBD1; J: TRBJ1-4; V: TRBV5-8; CDR3: ASSLVGGRAVREKLF
D: .; J: TRBJ2-6; V: TRBV2; CDR3: ARIQSNQTGANVLT
D: .; J: TRBJ1-1; V: TRBV10-2; CDR3: ASSEFTGNTEAF
D: .; J: TRBJ2-2; V: TRBV7-9; CDR3: ASSFAASVVAGELF
D: TRBD1; J: TRBJ2-7; V: TRBV5-1; CDR3: ASSPDGQGASREQY
D: TRBD1; J: .; V: TRBV4-1; CDR3: ASSSAGQADYEQY
D: .; J: TRBJ1-2; V: TRBV19; CDR3: ATSISAGEVT
D: TRBD1; J: TRBJ2-1; V: TRBV11-1; CDR3: ASSISGQVNEQF
D: .; J: TRBJ2-7; V: TRBV5-1; CDR3: ASSLVAGSSYEQY
D: TRBD2; J: TRBJ2-2; V: TRBV10-3; CDR3: AISDSGGTGELF
D: TRBD1; J: TRBJ2-1; V: TRBV27; CDR3: ASSLGRGSHNNEQF
D: .; J: TRBJ2-7; V: TRBV19; CDR3: ASSMEWGPQGEQY
D: .; J: TRBJ2-5; V: TRBV5-4; CDR3: ASSPNWGHLETQY
D: .; J: TRBJ1-1; V: TRBV19; CDR3: ASSIRRTEAF
D: TRBD1; J: TRBJ2-7; V: TRBV5-1; CDR3: ASRTQGSPSYEQY
D: TRBD2; J: TRBJ2-1; V: TRBV4-1; CDR3: ASSQRTSGHNEQF
D: TRBD1; J: TRBJ2-7; V: TRBV2; CDR3: ASSQDRAPHEQY
D: TRBD1; J: TRBJ1-2; V: TRBV5-1; CDR3: ASSLEGGAEYGYT
D: TRBD1; J: TRBJ1-5; V: TRBV2; CDR3: ASKRQGYQPQH
D: .; J: TRBJ1-5; V: TRBV6-4; CDR3: ASSPLRRRQPQH
D: .; J: TRBJ1-1; V: TRBV11-2; CDR3: ASSPNGNTEAF
D: TRBD1; J: TRBJ1-6; V: TRBV5-4; CDR3: ASSLQGLDSPLH
D: TRBD2; J: TRBJ2-2; V: TRBV4-2; CDR3: ASSPRSLAGNTGELF
D: .; J: TRBJ1-6; V: TRBV4-2; CDR3: ASSPTDSSYNSPLH
D: .; J: TRBJ1-1; V: TRBV2; CDR3: ASSEEAGNTEAF
D: TRBD1; J: TRBJ2-3; V: TRBV9; CDR3: ASSVGDRGTYTQY
D: .; J: TRBJ2-7; V: TRBV15; CDR3: ATSGRESYEQY
D: TRBD2; J: TRBJ2-1; V: TRBV5-1; CDR3: ASSLFGGNEQF
D: TRBD1; J: TRBJ2-3; V: TRBV10-3; CDR3: ASDRVGGTDTQY
D: TRBD1; J: TRBJ1-1; V: TRBV29-1; CDR3: SAGQAEAF
D: TRBD1; J: TRBJ2-7; V: TRBV5-6; CDR3: ASSWGQGAPYEQY
D: .; J: TRBJ2-7; V: TRBV18; CDR3: ASSPLSTVAYEQY
D: .; J: TRBJ1-2; V: TRBV7-2; CDR3: ASSLTPFGYT
D: .; J: TRBJ1-2; V: TRBV9; CDR3: ASSIQGHGYGYT
D: .; J: TRBJ2-5; V: TRBV15; CDR3: ATSSTGLQETQY
D: TRBD1; J: TRBJ2-7; V: TRBV11-1; CDR3: ASSFPGQAYEQY
D: .; J: TRBJ1-5; V: TRBV29-1; CDR3: SAGNSNQPQH
D: .; J: TRBJ2-5; V: TRBV7-9; CDR3: ASSPITGNEETQY